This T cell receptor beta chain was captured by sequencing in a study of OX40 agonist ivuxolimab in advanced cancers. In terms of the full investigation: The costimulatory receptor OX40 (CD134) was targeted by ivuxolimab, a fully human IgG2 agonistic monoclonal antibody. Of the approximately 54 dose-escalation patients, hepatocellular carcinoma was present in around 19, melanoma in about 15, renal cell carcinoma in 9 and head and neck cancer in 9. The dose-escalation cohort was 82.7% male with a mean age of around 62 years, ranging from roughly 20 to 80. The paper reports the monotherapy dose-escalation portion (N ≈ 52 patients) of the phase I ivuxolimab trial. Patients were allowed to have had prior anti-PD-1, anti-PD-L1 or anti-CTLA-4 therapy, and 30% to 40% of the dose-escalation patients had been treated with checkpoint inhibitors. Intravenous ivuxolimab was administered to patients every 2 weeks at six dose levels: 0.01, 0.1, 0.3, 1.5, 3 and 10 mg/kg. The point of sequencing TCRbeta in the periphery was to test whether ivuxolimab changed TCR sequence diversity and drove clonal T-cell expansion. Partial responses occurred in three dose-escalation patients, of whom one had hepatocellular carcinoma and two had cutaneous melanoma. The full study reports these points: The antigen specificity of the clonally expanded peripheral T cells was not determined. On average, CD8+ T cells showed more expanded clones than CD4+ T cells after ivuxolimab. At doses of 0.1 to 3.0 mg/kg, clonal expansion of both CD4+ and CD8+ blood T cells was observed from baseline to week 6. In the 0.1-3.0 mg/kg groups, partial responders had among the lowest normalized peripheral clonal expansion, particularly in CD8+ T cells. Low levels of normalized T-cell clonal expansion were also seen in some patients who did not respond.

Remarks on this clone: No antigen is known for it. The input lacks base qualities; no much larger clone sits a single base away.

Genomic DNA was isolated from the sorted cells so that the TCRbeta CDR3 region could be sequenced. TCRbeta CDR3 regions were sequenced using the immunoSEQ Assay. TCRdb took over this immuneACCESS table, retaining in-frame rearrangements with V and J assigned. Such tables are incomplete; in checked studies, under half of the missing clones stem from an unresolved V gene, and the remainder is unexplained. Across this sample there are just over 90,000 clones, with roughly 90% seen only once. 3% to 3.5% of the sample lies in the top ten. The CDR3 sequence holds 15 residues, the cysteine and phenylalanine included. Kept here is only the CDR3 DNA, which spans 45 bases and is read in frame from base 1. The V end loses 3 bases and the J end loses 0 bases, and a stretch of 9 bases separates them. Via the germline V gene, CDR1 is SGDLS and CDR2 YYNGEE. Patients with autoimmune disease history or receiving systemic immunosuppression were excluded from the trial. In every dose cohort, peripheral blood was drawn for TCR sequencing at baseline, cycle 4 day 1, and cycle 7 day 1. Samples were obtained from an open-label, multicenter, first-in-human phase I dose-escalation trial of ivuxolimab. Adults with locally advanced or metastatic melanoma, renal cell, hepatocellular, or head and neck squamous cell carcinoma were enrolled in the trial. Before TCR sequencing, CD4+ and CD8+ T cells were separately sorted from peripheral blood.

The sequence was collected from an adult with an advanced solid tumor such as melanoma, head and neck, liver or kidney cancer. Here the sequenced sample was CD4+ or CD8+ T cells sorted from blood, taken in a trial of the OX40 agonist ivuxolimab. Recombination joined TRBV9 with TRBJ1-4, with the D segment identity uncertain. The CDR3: CASSAYGATNEKLFF. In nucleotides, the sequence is TGTGCCAGCAGCGCCTACGGTGCAACTAATGAAAAACTGTTTTTT.